A selection of T cell receptor beta chains follows, all from one sample in a study of identical twins. One entry per CDR3 protein results from TCRdb running MiXCR on the 5' RACE reads. Of 450,000 or so distinct CDR3 sequences listed, approximately 14% were seen once; the top ten hold roughly 0.56%. In addition, the sample was reused for a study of yellow fever vaccine responses in identical twins.

Source material: CD4+ T cells sorted from blood. The receptors stem from a woman between 18 and 30 years old in good health. Both conserved end residues are part of each CDR3. A D gene is named only where the DNA matches it firmly. Only part of the rows carry a size: once, few, many, or a class if the clone is expanded.

j_call clone_size cdr3_length d_call v_call cdr3_aa cdr3_nt
TRBJ2-7 few 17 - TRBV7-9 CASSLMGSNLRSYEQYF TGTGCCAGCAGCTTAATGGGCAGTAACCTGCGCTCCTACGAGCAGTACTTC
TRBJ2-1 few 15 - TRBV24-1 CATSDLGTRYNEQFF TGTGCCACCAGTGATTTAGGGACGAGATACAATGAGCAGTTCTTC
TRBJ2-4 many 15 TRBD2 TRBV12-3/TRBV12-4 CASSSRLANKDIQYF TGTGCCAGCAGTTCCCGACTAGCGAATAAGGACATTCAGTACTTC
TRBJ1-5 few 13 - TRBV20-1 CSASQSSNQPQHF TGCAGTGCTAGCCAGTCCTCAAATCAGCCCCAGCATTTT
TRBJ1-6 many 13 TRBD1 TRBV20-1 CSARDRGNSPLHF TGCAGTGCTAGGGACAGGGGTAATTCACCCCTCCACTTT
TRBJ2-5 many 13 - TRBV7-9 CASSTPAQETQYF TGTGCCAGCAGCACTCCAGCACAAGAGACCCAGTACTTC
TRBJ2-1 few 15 TRBD2 TRBV6-2/TRBV6-3 CASSYPGTRDNEQFF TGTGCCAGCAGTTACCCTGGGACTAGGGACAATGAGCAGTTCTTC
TRBJ2-1 - 16 - TRBV7-3 CASSQYPPGTNNEQFF TGTGCCAGCAGCCAATATCCGCCCGGGACAAACAATGAGCAGTTCTTC
TRBJ2-3 few 15 - TRBV10-3 CAINAQGTPTDTQYF TGTGCCATCAACGCTCAGGGAACCCCCACAGATACGCAGTATTTT
TRBJ2-1 - 18 TRBD2 TRBV27 CASSPGLAGDIIYNEQFF TGTGCCAGCAGTCCCGGTTTAGCGGGGGATATTATCTACAATGAGCAGTTCTTC
TRBJ2-5 - 17 TRBD2 TRBV3-1 CASSQDGSGRPQETQYF TGTGCCAGCAGCCAAGACGGTAGCGGGAGGCCCCAAGAGACCCAGTACTTC
TRBJ2-1 - 15 TRBD2 TRBV6-2/TRBV6-3 CASSLAGLLDNEQFF TGTGCCAGCAGCCTAGCGGGCCTCCTGGACAATGAGCAGTTCTTC
TRBJ2-1 few 16 TRBD2 TRBV5-5 CASSFSGSKTYNEQFF TGTGCCAGCAGCTTTAGCGGGAGCAAAACCTACAATGAGCAGTTCTTC
TRBJ2-7 few 14 - TRBV7-2 CASSLETVSYEQYF TGTGCCAGCAGCTTAGAAACAGTCTCCTACGAGCAGTACTTC
TRBJ2-4 - 13 - TRBV29-1 CSIVGRAKNIQYF TGCAGCATTGTAGGTCGGGCCAAAAACATTCAGTACTTC
TRBJ2-5 few 13 - TRBV20-1 CSASWVVGETQYF TGCAGTGCTAGTTGGGTCGTGGGAGAGACCCAGTACTTC
TRBJ2-5 few 13 TRBD1 TRBV29-1 CSVAFDREETQYF TGCAGCGTTGCGTTTGACAGGGAAGAGACCCAGTACTTC
TRBJ2-4 - 14 - TRBV12-5 CASALTGIENIQYF TGTGCTAGTGCCCTCACCGGTATCGAAAACATTCAGTACTTC
TRBJ1-2 many 13 TRBD1 TRBV29-1 CSVERDRVEGYTF TGCAGCGTTGAACGAGACAGGGTGGAAGGCTACACCTTC
TRBJ2-7 - 16 TRBD2 TRBV7-3 CASSPTGLAGVNEQYF TGTGCCAGCAGCCCTACCGGACTAGCGGGGGTTAACGAGCAGTACTTC
TRBJ2-3 few 14 - TRBV6-5 CASSYSAGQDTQYF TGTGCCAGCAGTTACTCCGCTGGCCAAGATACGCAGTATTTT
TRBJ2-2 - 17 - TRBV6-1 CASSNWGGLSLAGELFF TGTGCCAGCAGCAACTGGGGGGGGCTTTCGTTGGCCGGGGAGCTGTTTTTT
TRBJ2-7 - 15 - TRBV11-2 CASSLGGDPGHEQYF TGTGCCAGCAGCTTAGGTGGGGACCCCGGGCACGAGCAGTACTTC
TRBJ2-7 few 14 - TRBV6-5 CASSYEGVSYEQYF TGTGCCAGCAGTTATGAGGGAGTCTCCTACGAGCAGTACTTC
TRBJ2-5 few 15 TRBD2 TRBV6-5 CASSYGGRVQETQYF TGTGCCAGCAGTTATGGGGGGAGGGTACAAGAGACCCAGTACTTC
TRBJ1-1 few 13 - TRBV24-1 CATSGGVNTEAFF TGTGCCACCAGTGGCGGGGTGAACACTGAAGCTTTCTTT
TRBJ2-2 - 16 TRBD2 TRBV20-1 CSAREASGRPGGELFF TGCAGTGCTAGAGAGGCGAGCGGGAGACCCGGCGGGGAGCTGTTTTTT
TRBJ1-1 few 12 - TRBV6-5 CASGRLNTEAFF TGTGCCAGTGGGCGGCTGAACACTGAAGCTTTCTTT
TRBJ2-7 - 15 TRBD2 TRBV12-3/TRBV12-4 CASRSAGGQFGEQYF TGTGCCAGCAGATCAGCGGGAGGCCAGTTCGGCGAGCAGTACTTC
TRBJ2-1 few 17 TRBD2 TRBV7-2 CASSSRGGLTIYNEQFF TGTGCCAGCAGCTCGCGGGGGGGCCTGACCATCTACAATGAGCAGTTCTTC
TRBJ2-1 - 16 TRBD2 TRBV7-8 CASSFPFAGGDNEQFF TGTGCCAGCAGCTTCCCCTTTGCGGGGGGGGACAATGAGCAGTTCTTC
TRBJ1-2 - 12 TRBD1 TRBV7-6 CASSNQGDGYTF TGTGCCAGCAGCAATCAGGGGGATGGCTACACCTTC
TRBJ2-7 few 15 - TRBV12-3/TRBV12-4 CASSSQPPGTYEQYF TGTGCCAGCAGTTCCCAACCCCCAGGGACCTACGAGCAGTACTTC
TRBJ2-3 few 15 - TRBV6-5 CASSYGETSTDTQYF TGTGCCAGCAGTTACGGGGAAACTAGCACAGATACGCAGTATTTT
TRBJ2-3 many 18 - TRBV7-8 CASSRPRLRSPSTDTQYF TGTGCCAGCAGCAGACCTAGGTTGCGGTCACCTAGCACAGATACGCAGTATTTT
TRBJ2-7 few 15 - TRBV15 CATSRGGSNSYEQYF TGTGCCACCAGCAGAGGCGGCTCCAACTCCTACGAGCAGTACTTC
TRBJ2-1 few 14 - TRBV7-2 CASSFVPDMDEQFF TGTGCCAGCAGCTTCGTCCCTGACATGGATGAGCAGTTCTTC
TRBJ2-5 few 13 - TRBV20-1 CSATRQVRGTQYF TGCAGTGCTACAAGACAGGTCCGGGGGACCCAGTACTTC
TRBJ2-2 few 17 TRBD2 TRBV29-1 CSVEEVGGTSGPGELFF TGCAGCGTTGAAGAAGTCGGGGGGACTAGTGGCCCCGGGGAGCTGTTTTTT
TRBJ2-1 few 16 - TRBV6-5 CASSYEGVRTYNEQFF TGTGCCAGCAGTTACGAGGGGGTAAGAACCTACAATGAGCAGTTCTTC
TRBJ2-1 few 15 TRBD2 TRBV24-1 CATSDLAGGRGEQFF TGTGCCACCAGTGATCTAGCGGGAGGGCGGGGTGAGCAGTTCTTC
TRBJ2-5 - 14 - TRBV29-1 CSVGTKRIQETQYF TGCAGCGTTGGGACGAAGAGAATCCAAGAGACCCAGTACTTC
TRBJ2-1 - 15 - TRBV27 CASSPTAPAPNEQFF TGTGCCAGCAGTCCGACAGCCCCGGCCCCCAATGAGCAGTTCTTC
TRBJ2-2 - 15 - TRBV20-1 CSAPSPGGLTGELFF TGCAGTGCCCCGTCCCCAGGAGGGTTAACCGGGGAGCTGTTTTTT
TRBJ2-3 few 16 TRBD2 TRBV5-4 CASSLGPAGVEDTQYF TGTGCCAGCAGCTTGGGCCCAGCGGGGGTGGAAGATACGCAGTATTTT
TRBJ2-3 - 15 - TRBV3-1 CASSQVWGGPDTQYF TGTGCCAGCAGCCAGGTATGGGGGGGGCCAGATACGCAGTATTTT
TRBJ2-7 few 15 TRBD1 TRBV4-1 CASSRGQGGAYEQYF TGCGCCAGCAGCCGGGGACAGGGGGGTGCCTACGAGCAGTACTTC